This TCR beta chain was profiled in a study of blood T cell repertoires in COVID-19. Overall study context: PBMCs, B-cell-depleted T cells, or T cells were the source of the cDNA or gDNA that made up the material.

This CDR3 has 13 amino acids. CDR1 and CDR2 (germline): MNHEY, SVGAGI. The V end lost 8 bases, the J end lost 2 bases, and 11 bases lay between the germline ends. Per the original data handling: From reference gene primer amplification, estimates of nucleated cell counts were derived. Profiled with immunoSEQ multiplex PCR; TCRdb holds only in-frame clones, not every one. The V and J calls and clone size come from that table; D and trimming were worked out from the DNA. The sample shows about 36,000 clones, roughly 84% of them seen only once. This receptor was obtained from a human donor in a cohort sampled during active COVID-19. The sample comprised peripheral blood. The chain couples TRBV6-5 to TRBJ2-3; D call uncertain. As DNA, the CDR3 is TGTGCCAGCGGATTAGCCCCCACAGATACGCAGTATTTT. This translates into CASGLAPTDTQYF.